These T cell receptor beta chains were read from a single sample in a study of T-cell memory formation after mild COVID-19. TCRdb recomputed calls from the 5' RACE reads with MiXCR, one row per CDR3 protein. Counted here are 400,000 to 550,000 distinct CDR3 sequences, around 27% occurring once; the ten biggest clones make up around an eighth. The sequenced sample was PBMCs or a T cell subset sorted from them (not recorded which). The receptors derive from an adult woman who had mild COVID-19 (a few samples of this study predate the infection). Cell type and time point are not known. CDR3s include the opening cysteine and the closing phenylalanine or tryptophan. A D gene is named only where the DNA matches it firmly. Clone size, where shown, is once, few, many, or a class for clones that have expanded.

v_gene,j_gene,abundance,d_gene,CDR3nt,CDR3aa
TRBV12-3/TRBV12-4,TRBJ2-5,many,TRBD2,TGTGCCAGCAGTTTCTGGGGCGGGGGGCGAGAGACCCAGTACTTC,CASSFWGGGRETQYF
TRBV11-3,TRBJ2-1,once,TRBD2,TGTGCCAGCAGCTCGGGACTAGCAGAGCATGAGCAGTTCTTC,CASSSGLAEHEQFF
TRBV5-4,TRBJ2-5,NA,NA,TGTGCCAGCAGCTGGTGGGAAGCGATGACAGGAGAGACCCAGTACTTC,CASSWWEAMTGETQYF
TRBV9,TRBJ2-3,NA,TRBD2,TGTGCCAGCAGCATGCGACTAGCGGGGGAAAATACGCAGTATTTT,CASSMRLAGENTQYF
TRBV7-9,TRBJ2-1,few,NA,TGTGCCAGCAGCCTAGGGGCGGACTACAATGAGCAGTTCTTC,CASSLGADYNEQFF
TRBV7-9,TRBJ2-1,NA,NA,TGTGCCAGCAGCTTTTGGGGGGGCGATGAGCAGTTCTTC,CASSFWGGDEQFF
TRBV12-3/TRBV12-4,TRBJ2-3,few,TRBD2,TGTGCCAGCAGAGCTGGGACTAGCCCTAGCACAGATACGCAGTATTTT,CASRAGTSPSTDTQYF
TRBV3-1,TRBJ2-1,once,NA,TGTGCCAGCAGCCAAGGGGCGACAGCATTACCGCCGGATAGCTCCTACAATGAGCAGTTCTTC,CASSQGATALPPDSSYNEQFF
TRBV12-3/TRBV12-4,TRBJ1-2,NA,NA,TGTGCCAGCAGTTTAGACAGGACCAAGCACTTC,CASSLDRTKHF
TRBV5-1,TRBJ2-3,NA,TRBD2,TGCGCCAGCAGGAGGACTAGCGGGGCTACAGATACGCAGTATTTT,CASRRTSGATDTQYF
TRBV29-1,TRBJ2-4,NA,NA,TGCAGCGTTGCACAAGACTACTTAGCCAAAAACATTCAGTACTTC,CSVAQDYLAKNIQYF
TRBV11-2,TRBJ1-6,NA,TRBD1,TGTGCCAGCAGCCGAACCGGGACAGGTCATAATTCACCCCTCCACTTT,CASSRTGTGHNSPLHF
TRBV7-7,TRBJ2-1,NA,NA,TGTGCTAGCAGCTTAGGTCTAGAGTATGAGCAGTTCTTC,CASSLGLEYEQFF
TRBV7-9,TRBJ2-3,few,NA,TGTGCCAGCAGCTTAGCCCTTATACGCGGGGGCACAGATACGCAGTATTTT,CASSLALIRGGTDTQYF
TRBV4-1,TRBJ1-1,NA,NA,TGCGCCAGCAGCCAATTCCTTGGGGTGAACACTGAAGCTTTCTTT,CASSQFLGVNTEAFF
TRBV18,TRBJ1-1,NA,NA,TGTGCCAGCTCACCAACAGAAGGGGACACTGAAGCTTTCTTT,CASSPTEGDTEAFF
TRBV2,TRBJ2-3,few,NA,TGTGCCAGCAAAGTAATGGGCACAGATACGCAGTATTTT,CASKVMGTDTQYF
TRBV7-2,TRBJ2-5,many,TRBD1,TGTGCCAGCAGCTTAAACAGGGGAAGCGGAGAGACCCAGTACTTC,CASSLNRGSGETQYF
TRBV12-3/TRBV12-4,TRBJ2-3,many,NA,TGTGCCAGCAGTGCCTGGGGCCTTGCAGATACGCAGTATTTT,CASSAWGLADTQYF
TRBV5-6,TRBJ2-4,few,NA,TGTGCCAGCAGGACCACCATATTGACATCCTCCCGATCGGGCAAAAACATTCAGTACTTC,CASRTTILTSSRSGKNIQYF
TRBV12-3/TRBV12-4,TRBJ2-2,once,TRBD2,TGTGCCAGCAGTTTAGATAGCGGGGGGCCCCCCGGGGAGCTGTTTTTT,CASSLDSGGPPGELFF
TRBV27,TRBJ2-4,few,TRBD1,TGTGCCAGCAGTTGGGGACAGAAAAACATTCAGTACTTC,CASSWGQKNIQYF
TRBV11-2,TRBJ2-7,many,NA,TGTGCCAGCAGCTTACGTGCCCCTTCCTACGAGCAGTACTTC,CASSLRAPSYEQYF
TRBV7-2,TRBJ2-7,NA,TRBD1,TGTGCCAGCAGCTACGCGACAGGGCGGCTCTACGAGCAGTACTTC,CASSYATGRLYEQYF
TRBV7-3,TRBJ2-3,few,NA,TGTGCCAGCAGCTTAACGACAGGGCCCGGGAGGCTTACTAGCACAGATACGCAGTATTTT,CASSLTTGPGRLTSTDTQYF
TRBV18,TRBJ2-7,NA,NA,TGTGCCAGCTCACCACAGTCCGACGAGCAGTACTTC,CASSPQSDEQYF
TRBV9,TRBJ2-1,few,NA,TGTGCCAGCAGCGTAGCGGGTCTTACCTACAATGAGCAGTTCTTC,CASSVAGLTYNEQFF
TRBV12-3/TRBV12-4,TRBJ2-1,many,NA,TGTGCCAGCAGTCCCGGGACAACCGCCTACAATGAGCAGTTCTTC,CASSPGTTAYNEQFF
TRBV18,TRBJ2-7,NA,NA,TGTGCCAGCTCACCACTGCAGGATGGCGAGCAGTACTTC,CASSPLQDGEQYF